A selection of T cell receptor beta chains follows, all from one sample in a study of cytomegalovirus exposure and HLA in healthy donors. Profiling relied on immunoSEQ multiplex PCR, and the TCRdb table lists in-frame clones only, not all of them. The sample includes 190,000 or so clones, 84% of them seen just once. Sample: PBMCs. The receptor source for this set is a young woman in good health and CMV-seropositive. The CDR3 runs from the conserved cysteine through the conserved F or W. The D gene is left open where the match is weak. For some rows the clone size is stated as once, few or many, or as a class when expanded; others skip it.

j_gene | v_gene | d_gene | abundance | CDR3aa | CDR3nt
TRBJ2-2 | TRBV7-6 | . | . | CASSGRQNSAGELFF | TGTGCCAGCAGCGGAAGACAGAACTCGGCCGGGGAGCTGTTTTTT
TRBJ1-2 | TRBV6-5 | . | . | CASSSAASNYGYTF | TGTGCCAGCAGTTCGGCGGCGTCTAACTATGGCTACACCTTC
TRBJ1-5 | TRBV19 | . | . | CASSIGRLFTSNQPQHF | TGTGCCAGTAGTATAGGTCGACTTTTCACCAGCAATCAGCCCCAGCATTTT
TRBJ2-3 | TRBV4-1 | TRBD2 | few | CASSLGLAGHTQYF | TGCGCCAGCAGCCTGGGACTAGCGGGACATACGCAGTATTTT
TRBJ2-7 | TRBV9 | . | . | CASSVAEGEQYF | TGTGCCAGCAGCGTAGCCGAGGGCGAGCAGTACTTC
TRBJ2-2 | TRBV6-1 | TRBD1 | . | CASRTGGIGELFF | TGTGCCTCCCGGACAGGGGGTATCGGGGAGCTGTTTTTT
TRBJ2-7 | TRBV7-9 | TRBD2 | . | CASSSFLTTNAGGPYEQYF | TGTGCCAGCAGCTCCTTTTTAACTACTAATGCGGGAGGGCCCTACGAGCAGTACTTC
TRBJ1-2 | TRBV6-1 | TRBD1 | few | CASRTGGLSYGYTF | TGTGCCAGCAGGACAGGGGGCCTTAGCTATGGCTACACCTTC
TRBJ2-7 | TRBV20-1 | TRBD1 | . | CSVLTGNEQYF | TGCAGTGTCCTGACAGGGAACGAGCAGTACTTC
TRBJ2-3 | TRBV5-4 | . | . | CASSSAGIRSTDTQYF | TGTGCCAGCAGTTCCGCGGGGATACGAAGCACAGATACGCAGTATTTT
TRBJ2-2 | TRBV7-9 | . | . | CASSFGHSGELFF | TGTGCCAGCAGCTTTGGGCATTCCGGGGAGCTGTTTTTT
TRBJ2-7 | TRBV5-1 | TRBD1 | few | CASRTQGADEQYF | TGCGCCAGCAGGACACAGGGGGCCGACGAGCAGTACTTC
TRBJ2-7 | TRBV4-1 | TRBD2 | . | CASSQETSNYEQYF | TGCGCCAGCAGCCAAGAGACTAGCAACTACGAGCAGTACTTC
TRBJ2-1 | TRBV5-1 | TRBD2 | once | CASSPLAGDNEQFF | TGCGCCAGCAGCCCCCTCGCGGGGGACAATGAGCAGTTCTTC
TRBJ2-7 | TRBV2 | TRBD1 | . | CASSVDRGTYEQYF | TGTGCCAGCAGCGTGGACAGGGGCACCTACGAGCAGTACTTC
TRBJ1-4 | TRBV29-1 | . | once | CSVLGEAGREKLFF | TGCAGCGTTCTCGGGGAGGCGGGCCGCGAAAAACTGTTTTTT
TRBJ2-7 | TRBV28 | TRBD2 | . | CASRTSGPPYEQYF | TGTGCCAGCAGGACTAGCGGCCCTCCCTACGAGCAGTACTTC
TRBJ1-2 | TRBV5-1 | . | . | CASSLTMSQGANYGYTF | TGCGCCAGCAGCTTGACGATGTCTCAGGGTGCTAACTATGGCTACACCTTC
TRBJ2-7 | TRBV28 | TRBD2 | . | CASRGAGPYEQYF | TGTGCCTCCCGTGGAGCGGGGCCCTACGAGCAGTACTTC
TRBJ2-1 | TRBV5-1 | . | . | CASSLQRYNEQFF | TGCGCCAGCAGCTTACAGCGGTACAATGAGCAGTTCTTC
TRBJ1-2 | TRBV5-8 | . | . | CASSFLAGNGYTF | TGTGCCAGCAGCTTCTTAGCAGGGAACGGCTACACCTTC
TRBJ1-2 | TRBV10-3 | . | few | CAITQGDGYTF | TGTGCCATCACACAGGGCGATGGCTACACCTTC
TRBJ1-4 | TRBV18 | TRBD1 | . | CASSAGTENEKLFF | TGTGCCAGCTCTGCCGGGACAGAGAATGAAAAACTGTTTTTT
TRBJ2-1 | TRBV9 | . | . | CASSAHLQVFGGNEQFF | TGTGCCAGCAGCGCCCACCTACAGGTTTTTGGGGGGAATGAGCAGTTCTTC
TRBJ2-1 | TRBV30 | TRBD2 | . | CAWSESGSFLF | TGTGCCTGGAGCGAAAGCGGGAGTTTTCTCTTC
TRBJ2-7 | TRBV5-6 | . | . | CASSFTGNSYEQYF | TGTGCCAGCAGCTTTACAGGGAATTCCTACGAGCAGTACTTC
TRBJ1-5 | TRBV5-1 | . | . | CASSLMGDLGQPQHF | TGCGCCAGCAGCTTGATGGGCGACCTGGGTCAGCCCCAGCATTTT
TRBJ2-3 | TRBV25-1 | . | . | CASSRTETSTDTQYF | TGTGCCAGCAGCCGGACAGAGACTAGCACAGATACGCAGTATTTT
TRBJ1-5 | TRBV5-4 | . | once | CASSFRGPDSNQPQHF | TGTGCCAGCAGCTTCAGAGGGCCGGATAGCAATCAGCCCCAGCATTTT
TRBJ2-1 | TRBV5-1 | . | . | CASSLGLENHNEQFF | TGCGCCAGCAGCTTGGGACTAGAAAACCACAATGAGCAGTTCTTC
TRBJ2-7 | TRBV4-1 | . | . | CASSQESGMDEQYF | TGCGCCAGCAGCCAAGAGTCAGGGATGGACGAGCAGTACTTC
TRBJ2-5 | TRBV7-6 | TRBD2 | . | CASSPSWTSGSETQYF | TGTGCCAGCAGCCCAAGTTGGACTAGCGGGAGTGAGACCCAGTACTTC
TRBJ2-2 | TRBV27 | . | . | CASSFRHDTGELFF | TGTGCCAGCAGTTTCAGACATGACACCGGGGAGCTGTTTTTT
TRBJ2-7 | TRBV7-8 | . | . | CASSLGGRTYEQYF | TGTGCCAGCAGCTTAGGAGGCAGAACCTACGAGCAGTACTTC
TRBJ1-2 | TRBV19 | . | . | CASSLHNGGSGYTF | TGTGCCAGTAGTCTTCATAATGGGGGCAGTGGCTACACCTTC
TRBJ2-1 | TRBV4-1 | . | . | CASSLSKGLDEQFF | TGCGCCAGCAGCCTCTCCAAGGGGTTAGATGAGCAGTTCTTC
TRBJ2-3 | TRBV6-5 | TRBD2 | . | CASSYIAGGGNTQYF | TGTGCCAGCAGTTACATAGCGGGAGGCGGGAATACGCAGTATTTT
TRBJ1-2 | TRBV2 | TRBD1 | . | CASSPRTGPVVGYTF | TGTGCCAGCAGCCCCCGGACAGGGCCTGTGGTTGGCTACACCTTC
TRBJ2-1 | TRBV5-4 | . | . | CASSLAVGKEQFF | TGTGCCAGCAGCTTGGCCGTTGGCAAGGAGCAGTTCTTC
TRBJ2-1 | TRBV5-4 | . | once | CASSLTGAYNEQFF | TGTGCCAGCAGCTTGACAGGAGCCTACAATGAGCAGTTCTTC
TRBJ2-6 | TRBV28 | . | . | CASSFQEAGANVLTF | TGTGCCAGCAGTTTTCAGGAAGCTGGGGCCAACGTCCTGACTTTC
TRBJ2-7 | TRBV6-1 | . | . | CASRFRDSSYEQYF | TGTGCCAGCAGGTTCCGGGACTCCTCCTACGAGCAGTACTTC
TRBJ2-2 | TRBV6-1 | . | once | CASRTGLSNTGELFF | TGTGCCAGCAGGACGGGACTTTCGAACACCGGGGAGCTGTTTTTT
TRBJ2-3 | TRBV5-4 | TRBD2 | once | CASSLTSGSTDTQYF | TGTGCCAGCAGCTTGACTAGCGGGAGCACAGATACGCAGTATTTT
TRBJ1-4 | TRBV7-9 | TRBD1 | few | CASSPVEDRGYRLFF | TGTGCCAGCAGCCCTGTAGAGGACAGGGGTTACCGGCTGTTTTTT
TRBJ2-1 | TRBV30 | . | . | CAASGTSLNEQFF | TGTGCCGCATCCGGGACTTCCCTTAATGAGCAGTTCTTC
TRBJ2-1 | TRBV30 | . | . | CAFFNWDSAPNEQFF | TGTGCCTTTTTCAATTGGGACTCCGCACCCAATGAGCAGTTCTTC
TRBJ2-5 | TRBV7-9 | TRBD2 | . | CASSVSGRPGETQYF | TGTGCCAGCAGCGTTAGCGGGAGGCCGGGTGAGACCCAGTACTTC
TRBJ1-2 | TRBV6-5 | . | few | CASSYSSFSGYTF | TGTGCCAGCAGTTACTCGAGCTTTAGCGGCTACACCTTC
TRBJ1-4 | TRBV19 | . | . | CASSIGRTNEKLFF | TGTGCCAGTAGTATAGGGCGGACTAATGAAAAACTGTTTTTT
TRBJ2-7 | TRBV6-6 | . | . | CASSYELARTYEQYF | TGTGCCAGCAGTTACGAACTAGCTAGAACCTACGAGCAGTACTTC
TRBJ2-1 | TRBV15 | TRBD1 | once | CATSRESPGQRFNEQFF | TGTGCCACCAGCAGAGAGTCGCCGGGACAGAGATTCAATGAGCAGTTCTTC
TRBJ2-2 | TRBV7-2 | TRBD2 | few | CASSLGAGGNTGELFF | TGTGCCAGCAGCTTAGGTGCGGGAGGTAACACCGGGGAGCTGTTTTTT